Below, 18 T cell receptor beta chains from the same sample are listed, as sequenced in a study of vaccination effects on CD4 cells after COVID-19. Researchers isolated CD4+ T cells once approximately eleven days of culture had elapsed. From March to December 2020, the person had a SARS-CoV-2 infection that was confirmed by PCR. Two-dose BNT162b2 or mRNA-1273 vaccination was given to participants. Method: immunoSEQ multiplex PCR; TCRdb's copy keeps in-frame clones and lacks some. The table records approximately 30,000 clones, roughly 75% of them present only once. These TCRs are of unknown antigen specificity. The specimen was CD4+ T cells from PBMCs cultured without peptide, collected after COVID-19 vaccination. The receptors derive from a human donor who had a prior SARS-CoV-2 infection.

This chain joins TRBV29-1 and TRBJ1-2; 9 positions match TRBD1. Looked up from germline, CDR1 is SQVTM and CDR2 is ANQGSEA. V shed 6 bases, J shed 6 bases, and the junction held 14 bases outside the gene matches. The CDR3 loop spans 15 amino acids. The CDR3 reads CSVHQAGTGRDGYTF. DNA of the CDR3: TGCAGCGTCCATCAAGCCGGGACAGGGAGAGATGGCTACACCTTC.

The chain recombines TRBV28 with TRBJ1-4; D is perhaps TRBD1 (6 bases). The germline gives CDR1 MDHEN, CDR2 SYDVKM. Trimming removed 7 bases at V and 10 bases at J, with 22 bases between. The CDR3 has 15 residues. The CDR3 reads CASTDSGTGGGKLFF. CDR3 DNA sequence: TGTGCCAGCACCGACTCCGGGACGGGGGGCGGAAAACTGTTTTTT. The variable domain in full, completed from reference TRBV28 and TRBJ1-4, reads DVKVTQSSRYLVKRTGEKVFLECVQDMDHENMFWYRQDPGLGLRLIYFSYDVKMKEKGDIPEGYSVSREKKERFSLILESASTNQTSMYLCASTDSGTGGGKLFFGSGTQLSVL.

This clone turned up a few times. This chain uses TRBV7-9 with TRBJ2-5; unclear D gene. The CDR3 loop spans 12 amino acids. CDR1 is SEHNR, CDR2 FQNEAQ, per germline (reference sequence). V was shortened by 2 bases and J by 5 bases, with 6 bases between the two germline ends. The CDR3, as DNA: TGTGCCAGCAGCTTATATGGGGAGACCCAGTACTTC. Its protein is CASSLYGETQYF. Full variable domain (outside the CDR3, taken from reference TRBV7-9 and TRBJ2-5): DTGVSQNPRHKITKRGQNVTFRCDPISEHNRLYWYRQTLGQGPEFLTYFQNEAQLEKSRLLSDRFSAERPKGSFSTLEIQRTEQGDSAMYLCASSLYGETQYFGPGTRLLVL.

The chain carries TRBV5-1 and TRBJ2-2; TRBD2 might be the D (6 bases). In germline, CDR1 is SGHRS, CDR2 YFSETQ. Trimming stripped 7 bases from V and 3 bases from J, with 16 bases between. The CDR3 is 15 residues long. The CDR3: CASGLGGTDTGELFF. The CDR3 DNA reads as TGCGCCAGCGGACTGGGGGGTACGGACACCGGGGAGCTGTTTTTT.

This clone was seen a few times. The chain joins TRBV15 to TRBJ2-1; TRBD2 matches at 10 bases. The CDR3 runs 13 residues. V lost 0 bases, J lost 13 bases, and 3 bases stayed unmatched. Per the germline V gene, CDR1 is LNHNV and CDR2 is YYDKDF (reference sequence). CDR3 in DNA: TGTGCCACCAGCAGAGATTTAGCGGGAGGTCAGTTCTTC. This encodes CATSRDLAGGQFF.

J is TRBJ2-1 and V is TRBV7-2, with 7 bases matching TRBD1. The germline V gene has CDR1 SGHTA and CDR2 FQGNSA. The CDR3 totals 13 residues. The J segment lost 8 bases and the V segment lost 3 bases, leaving 4 bases of the junction unmatched. The CDR3 region has the DNA TGTGCCAGCAGCTTTAGACAGGGACATGAGCAGTTCTTC. It encodes CASSFRQGHEQFF.

This clone was found once. The junction departs from the called germline gene at one end, perhaps through a read error. V gene TRBV18 combines with J gene TRBJ1-2; a weak D match, TRBD1 (5 bases). Per the germline V gene, CDR1 is KGHSH and CDR2 is LQKENI. The CDR3 length is 13 residues. As DNA, the CDR3 is TGTGCCAGCTCACCAGTTAGGAACGGGACCCCGGTCTTC. As protein: CASSPVRNGTPVF.

The J gene is TRBJ1-1, the V gene TRBV21-1. TRBV21-1 is a pseudogene segment. The CDR3 is 20 residues long. The CDR3 DNA is TGTGCCAGCAGCAAATCCAGAGAATTCCGGGGCGAAGGAGGCGACACTGAAGCTTTCTTT. It encodes CASSKSREFRGEGGDTEAFF.

The genes are TRBV7-8 and TRBJ2-3; D tentatively fits TRBD1 or TRBD2 (7 bases each). CDR3 length: 17 residues. V lost 5 bases, J lost 0 bases, and 18 bases lay in between. CDR1 and CDR2 (germline): SGHVS, FQNEAQ. Here the CDR3 reads CASSPQGGGGSTDTQYF. The CDR3 nucleotides are TGTGCCAGCAGCCCCCAAGGGGGCGGGGGAAGCACAGATACGCAGTATTTT.

The J gene is TRBJ1-1, the V gene TRBV27; tentatively, D is TRBD1 (5 bases). Trimming pared 5 bases from V and 6 bases from J, leaving 19 bases between. CDR3 length equals 15 residues. Per germline, CDR1 MNHEY and CDR2 SMNVEV (reference sequence). CDR3 nucleotides: TGTGCCAGCAGTCCTCCGGGACTAGGAGTGGCTGAAGCTTTCTTT. Protein sequence: CASSPPGLGVAEAFF.

This clone was counted only a few times. The genes are TRBV7-9 and TRBJ1-2, with D hard to call. Germline V gives CDR1 SEHNR, CDR2 FQNEAQ (reference sequence). The CDR3 runs 14 residues. V lost 4 bases and J lost 4, with 13 bases in between. The CDR3 sequence: CASSYEGRSYGYTF. The CDR3 coding sequence is TGTGCCAGCAGCTATGAAGGACGTTCCTATGGCTACACCTTC.

This clone appeared a few times. The J gene is TRBJ2-1, the V gene TRBV11-1, with 10 positions matching TRBD2. Per the germline V gene, CDR1 is SGHAT and CDR2 is FQDESV (reference sequence). V trimming: 4 bases; J trimming: 2 bases; junction bases outside the gene matches: 2. CDR3 length: 15 amino acids. The CDR3 here is CASSSSGRTYNEQFF. The CDR3 DNA follows: TGTGCCAGCAGCTCTAGCGGGAGAACCTACAATGAGCAGTTCTTC.

The chain recombines TRBV7-2 with TRBJ2-4, with a weak D call TRBD2 (6 bases). Trimming cost V 3 bases and J 6 bases, with 12 bases left between them. CDR3 length: 14 residues. Germline lookup yields CDR1 SGHTA and CDR2 FQGNSA. The CDR3 coding sequence is TGTGCCAGCAGCTTCTGGCGGGATGCAAACATTCAGTACTTC. It codes for CASSFWRDANIQYF.

J is TRBJ1-2 and V is TRBV15; 7 bases line up with TRBD1. The germline CDR1 and CDR2 sequences are LNHNV and YYDKDF (reference sequence). V shed 2 bases and J 3 bases; nucleotides not matched to a gene: 6. The CDR3 loop spans 15 amino acids. This CDR3 reads CATSRRQGVDYGYTF. CDR3 bases: TGTGCCACCAGCAGAAGACAGGGTGTTGACTATGGCTACACCTTC.

This clone has only one observation. This chain uses TRBV5-5 with TRBJ1-3, with D unresolved. Trimming removed 0 bases at V and 9 bases at J, with 16 bases between. Germline values: CDR1 SGHKS, CDR2 YYEKEE (reference sequence). This CDR3 region has 15 residues. The DNA for the CDR3 is TGTGCCAGCAGCTTGGCAGAGGCAGGTTTTGGCACCATATATTTT. It encodes CASSLAEAGFGTIYF.

V usage is TRBV5-6 and J usage is TRBJ1-4; D is unclear. The CDR3 is 15 amino acids. The V gene lost 4 bases and the J gene lost 5 bases, with 15 bases spanning the gap. Germline V gene lookup returns CDR1 SGHDT and CDR2 YYEEEE. The CDR3 loop reads CASSQTTDGNEKLFF. The CDR3 DNA reads as TGTGCCAGCAGCCAAACGACCGACGGGAATGAAAAACTGTTTTTT.

This clone showed up just a few times. The V call is TRBV25-1, the J call TRBJ2-3; possibly TRBD1 for D (6 bases). The CDR3 extends over 14 amino acids. V lost 0 bases to trimming and J lost 6 bases, with 10 bases between them. The germline V gene encodes CDR1 MGHDK and CDR2 SYGVNS. The DNA of the CDR3 is TGTGCCAGCAGTGAATACGGGACATCGGATACGCAGTATTTT. This translates into CASSEYGTSDTQYF.

Comments on this clone: At one of its ends the junction is not consistent with the germline gene, which may arise from a read error. This chain connects TRBV7-2 to TRBJ2-3; 13 bases line up with TRBD2. This CDR3 is built from 18 residues. In germline, CDR1 is SGHTA, CDR2 FQGNSA. The CDR3 region has the DNA TGTGCCAGTAGCTCGAGACTAGCGGGAGGAAACGGCGCAGATACGCAGTATTTT. Protein product: CASSSRLAGGNGADTQYF.